The clone carrying this TCR beta chain was seen ten or more times. The length of the CDR3 is 14 residues. Germline assignment: CDR1 SGDLS and CDR2 YYNGEE. The germline V and J ends were trimmed by 4 bases and 2 bases, with 12 bases remaining between them. This sample is part of a study of T-cell memory formation after mild COVID-19. 5'RACE primed at constant segments yielded TCR alpha and TCR beta cDNA libraries bearing sample barcodes and UMIs. TCRdb ran MiXCR on the 5' RACE reads and lists one entry per CDR3 protein. Of about 29,000 distinct CDR3 sequences in the sample, 12% were seen once. V is TRBV9 and J is TRBJ2-5, with D possibly called TRBD1 or TRBD2 (6 bases each). This sequence was found in an adult woman who had mild COVID-19 (a few samples of this study predate the infection). Cell type and time point are not known. Sequences were obtained from PBMCs or a T cell subset sorted from them (not recorded which). The CDR3 region is CASSMKGGQETQYF. The CDR3 region has the DNA TGTGCCAGCAGCATGAAAGGGGGGCAAGAGACCCAGTACTTC.